The next 30 T cell receptor beta chains were all read from a single sample in a study of T-cell reconstitution after alpha-beta-depleted transplantation in children. As it was prepared, the TCRbeta library received unique molecular identifiers. TCRdb reprocessed the PCR reads via MiXCR and lists one record per CDR3 protein. This table has some 450,000 distinct CDR3 sequences, about 45% appearing once. The sequencing used PBMCs, collected before TCRalphabeta/CD19-depleted stem cell transplant. These receptors came from a girl aged 2 to 10 with aplastic anemia, due to receive a stem cell transplant.

The genes are TRBV7-8 and TRBJ1-1; D might be TRBD1 (6 bases). V was pared by 3 bases and J by 0 bases, with 11 bases between. This CDR3 contains 15 residues. The germline V gene encodes CDR1 SGHVS and CDR2 FQNEAQ. The CDR3 DNA reads as TGTGCCAGCAGCTTCCAGGGGAGGATGAACACTGAAGCTTTCTTT. It yields the protein CASSFQGRMNTEAFF.

This clonotype was seen repeatedly, ten times or more. The V call is TRBV14, the J call TRBJ1-1; the D gene is possibly TRBD1 (5 bases). The CDR3 has 15 residues. CDR1 is SGHDN and CDR2 is FVKESK in the germline V gene. With 2 bases removed from V and 7 bases from J, the gap between germline ends came to 17 bases. The CDR3 DNA follows: TGTGCCAGCAGCCAACCGGGGAGGGGAATGTATGAAGCTTTCTTT. It codes for CASSQPGRGMYEAFF.

This clonotype was observed at least ten times. This chain uses TRBV27 with TRBJ2-5, with TRBD1 as a possible D gene (6 bases). Trimming left V 6 bases short and J 0 bases short, with 17 bases between. This CDR3 has 16 residues. The germline V gene encodes CDR1 MNHEY and CDR2 SMNVEV (reference sequence). CDR3 protein: CASSPGTNYYQETQYF. CDR3 DNA: TGTGCCAGCAGCCCCGGGACAAATTACTACCAAGAGACCCAGTACTTC.

In this sample, this clonotype turned up many times. This chain links TRBV27 with TRBJ2-1, with TRBD2 identical over 9 bases. V lost 6 bases, J lost 8 bases, and 8 bases stayed unmatched. This CDR3 is 14 amino acids long. Germline V CDR1 and CDR2: MNHEY, SMNVEV (reference sequence). CDR3 sequence: CASRGGTSFYEQFF. As DNA, the CDR3 is TGTGCCAGCAGGGGTGGGACTAGCTTTTATGAGCAGTTCTTC.

The chain recombines TRBV6-5 with TRBJ2-7, with a tentative D call TRBD1 (5 bases). From germline, CDR1 is MNHEY and CDR2 SVGAGI. This CDR3 is built from 13 residues. With 7 bases removed from V and 3 bases from J, the gap between germline ends came to 13 bases. CDR3 DNA sequence: TGTGCCAGCAAGGCAGGGATTTACTACGAGCAGTACTTC. Encoded protein: CASKAGIYYEQYF.

The chain has TRBV6-1 and TRBJ2-5; 7 nucleotides align to TRBD1. Looked up from germline, CDR1 is MNHNS and CDR2 is SASEGT. The CDR3 runs 17 residues. V was clipped by 0 bases and J by 2 bases; unmatched bases: 9. As DNA, the CDR3 is TGTGCCAGCAGTGAAGCGCTGGTGACAGGGTCACAAGAGACCCAGTACTTC. This sequence encodes CASSEALVTGSQETQYF.

This clonotype was seen only a few times. The V and J genes are TRBV5-1 and TRBJ2-1, with D maybe TRBD1 (6 bases). Germline CDR1 reads SGHRS; CDR2 reads YFSETQ. The CDR3 runs 15 residues. V lost 1 base and J lost 2, with 10 bases in between. This CDR3 reads CASSLTGIPYNEQFF. The CDR3 DNA sequence: TGCGCCAGCAGCTTGACAGGGATCCCCTACAATGAGCAGTTCTTC.

The gene calls are TRBV4-1 and TRBJ2-1, with unresolved D. This CDR3 region has 13 residues. CDR1 and CDR2 (germline): MGHRA, YSYEKL. The germline V and J ends were trimmed by 0 bases and 8 bases, with 8 bases remaining between them. For the CDR3, the DNA is TGCGCCAGCAGCCAAGAGAAAACCTATGAGCAGTTCTTC. This sequence encodes CASSQEKTYEQFF.

This clonotype has at least ten counts. This chain joins TRBV3-1 and TRBJ2-5, with 13 bases lining up with TRBD2. Per germline, CDR1 LGHDT and CDR2 YNNKEL (reference sequence). Unmatched junction bases numbered 1, after V lost 4 bases and J lost 2 bases. The CDR3 has 15 residues. The CDR3 nucleotides read TGTGCCAGCAGCCCGGGACTAGCGGGGCAAGAGACCCAGTACTTC. It encodes CASSPGLAGQETQYF.

This chain joins TRBV29-1 and TRBJ2-1; D is undetermined. The CDR3 runs 15 residues. V was shortened by 8 bases and J by 0 bases, with 17 bases between the two germline ends. The germline gives CDR1 SQVTM, CDR2 ANQGSEA. The CDR3 region has the DNA TGCAGCATCGACGCCAGCGCCAGCTCCTACAATGAGCAGTTCTTC. It is translated as CSIDASASSYNEQFF.

This clonotype was recorded many times. One junction end does not reproduce the germline sequence, and a read error may be involved. The chain is built from TRBV29-1 and TRBJ1-1, with D unresolved. The germline gives CDR1 SQVTM, CDR2 ANQGSEA. The CDR3 has 11 residues. The CDR3 here is CSGEVNTEAFF. The CDR3 DNA reads TGCAGCGGTGAAGTGAACACTGAAGCTTTCTTT.

This clonotype was seen only a few times. The chain links TRBV21-1 to TRBJ2-4; the table's D call of TRBD2 was not tested on the DNA. TRBV21-1 is classified as a pseudogene. The length of the CDR3 is 17 residues. CDR3 in DNA: TGTGCCAGACCCCCGTTTAGCGGGGAAGAGGCCAAAAACATTCAGTACTTC. This translates into CARPPFSGEEAKNIQYF.

The chain is built from TRBV20-1 and TRBJ2-3, with TRBD2 matching over 10 bases. The CDR3 has 15 amino acids. CDR1 is DFQATT and CDR2 is SNEGSKA in the germline V gene (reference sequence). Trimming cost V 3 bases and J 9 bases; bases outside gene matches: 12. The CDR3 nucleotides read TGCAGTGCTAGCCCCTTTCTAGCGGGAGAGGACACGCAGTATTTT. Its translation is CSASPFLAGEDTQYF.

The chain employs TRBV27 and TRBJ2-7; D unclear. In germline, CDR1 is MNHEY, CDR2 SMNVEV (reference sequence). The germline V and J ends were trimmed by 5 bases and 2 bases, with 13 bases remaining between them. The CDR3 length is 14 residues. CDR3 residues: CASSQGRRPYEQYF. CDR3 nucleotides: TGTGCCAGCAGTCAAGGACGTCGCCCCTACGAGCAGTACTTC.

This clonotype appeared a few times. V and J are TRBV7-2 and TRBJ2-1; D gene ambiguous. The CDR3 is made up of 12 amino acids. The ends were cut back, 7 bases at V and 8 bases at J, with 12 bases in the middle. CDR1 is SGHTA and CDR2 is FQGNSA in the germline V gene. CDR3 protein: CASTAGIDEQFF. The CDR3, as DNA: TGTGCCAGCACCGCCGGCATTGATGAGCAGTTCTTC.

The chain links TRBV18 to TRBJ1-1; maybe TRBD1 (5 bases). Germline V lookup: CDR1 KGHSH, CDR2 LQKENI. V was pared by 3 bases and J by 1 base, with 21 bases between. The CDR3 is made up of 18 amino acids. The CDR3 here is CASSPINGGLAKNTEAFF. CDR3 DNA: TGTGCCAGCTCACCTATTAATGGGGGTTTAGCAAAGAACACTGAAGCTTTCTTT.

The chain uses TRBV3-1 and TRBJ2-3; D is uncertain. CDR3 size: 15 residues. The V and J ends lost 1 base and 2 bases respectively, with 10 bases between them. Germline loops: CDR1 LGHDT, CDR2 YNNKEL (reference sequence). The CDR3 reads CASSQALRTTDTQYF. CDR3 nucleotide sequence: TGTGCCAGCAGCCAAGCCCTGCGGACCACAGATACGCAGTATTTT.

This clonotype has just a few counts. This chain links TRBV27 with TRBJ2-5; D gene uncertain. V gave up 2 bases and J gave up 3 bases, with 7 bases separating them. This CDR3 contains 13 residues. The germline CDR1 and CDR2 sequences are MNHEY and SMNVEV (reference sequence). DNA of the CDR3: TGTGCCAGCAGTTTACGCATAGAAGAGACCCAGTACTTC. This encodes CASSLRIEETQYF.

Concerning this clonotype itself: An end of the junction differs from the germline gene, which may be a read error. The chain uses TRBV3-1 and TRBJ2-7; TRBD1 aligns across 8 bases. CDR1 is LGHDT and CDR2 is YNNKEL in the germline V gene (reference sequence). The CDR3 is 18 amino acids. This chain's CDR3 is CATSQDPGRQGRTYEQYF. The CDR3 bases are TGTGCCACCAGCCAAGACCCGGGTAGACAGGGGAGGACCTACGAGCAGTACTTC.

In its sample, this clonotype was seen a few times. This chain joins TRBV3-1 and TRBJ1-4, with a possible D match to TRBD1 (6 bases). The V and J ends lost 4 bases and 0 bases respectively, with 15 bases between them. CDR1 is LGHDT and CDR2 is YNNKEL in the germline V gene (reference sequence). The CDR3 has 17 amino acids. CDR3 sequence reads: CASSPPTGAPTNEKLFF. The CDR3 DNA reads TGTGCCAGCAGCCCACCGACAGGAGCTCCAACTAATGAAAAACTGTTTTTT.

J is TRBJ2-5 and V is TRBV6-5, with TRBD1 as a possible D gene (6 bases). Per germline, CDR1 MNHEY and CDR2 SVGAGI. CDR3 length equals 12 residues. With 8 bases removed from V and 1 base from J, the gap between germline ends came to 8 bases. The CDR3 loop reads CASQDSQETQYF. Written as DNA, the CDR3 is TGTGCCAGCCAGGACAGCCAAGAGACCCAGTACTTC.

This clonotype was detected only a few times. The rearrangement uses TRBV11-1 and TRBJ1-3; D might be TRBD1 (6 bases). This CDR3 has 18 residues. CDR1 is SGHAT, CDR2 FQDESV, per germline (reference sequence). Trimming removed 11 bases from V and 0 bases from J, with 26 bases in between. The CDR3, as DNA: TGTGCCTATCCCGTCCTGTTGGACAGAGTCCACTCTGGAAACACCATATATTTT. As protein: CAYPVLLDRVHSGNTIYF.

This chain links TRBV29-1 with TRBJ2-3; tentative D call: TRBD2 (5 bases). The CDR3 sequence is 13 residues long. V lost 4 bases, J lost 4 bases, and 12 bases lay in between. Germline CDR1 is SQVTM and CDR2 is ANQGSEA. CDR3 sequence: CSVVILGADTQYF. The CDR3 region has the DNA TGCAGCGTTGTAATACTGGGAGCAGATACGCAGTATTTT.

This clonotype was seen ten or more times. The chain combines TRBV29-1 with TRBJ2-2; D call uncertain. CDR3 length equals 12 residues. V lost 2 bases to trimming and J lost 4 bases, with 5 bases between them. The germline CDR1 and CDR2 sequences are SQVTM and ANQGSEA. CDR3 nucleotide sequence: TGCAGCGTTGAAAGGTCCACCGGGGAGCTGTTTTTT. It translates to CSVERSTGELFF.

This clonotype has just a few counts. The chain employs TRBV20-1 and TRBJ2-7; the D is unclear. CDR3 length equals 13 residues. V lost 6 bases and J lost 1, with 13 bases in between. The germline V gene has CDR1 DFQATT and CDR2 SNEGSKA (reference sequence). The CDR3, as DNA: TGCAGTGCCGAAAGGGCAGCGTCCTACGAGCAGTACTTC. Amino acid sequence: CSAERAASYEQYF.

In this sample, this clonotype turned up a few times. V usage is TRBV5-1 and J usage is TRBJ2-2; D is perhaps TRBD2 (5 bases). Germline assignment: CDR1 SGHRS and CDR2 YFSETQ. V lost 4 bases, J lost 1 base, and 17 bases lay in between. This CDR3 comprises 17 residues. The CDR3: CASSPWGADQNTGELFF. The CDR3, as DNA: TGCGCCAGCAGCCCTTGGGGAGCGGACCAGAACACCGGGGAGCTGTTTTTT.

Only one count was recorded for this clonotype. The chain couples TRBV4-1 to TRBJ2-5; tentatively, D is TRBD2 (7 bases). From germline, CDR1 is MGHRA and CDR2 YSYEKL. The CDR3 length is 15 residues. Trimming removed 4 bases from V and 4 bases from J, with 16 bases in between. In nucleotides, the CDR3 is TGCGCCAGCAGCCCCCAACGAAGGGGGGGAGAGACCCAGTACTTC. Its protein product is CASSPQRRGGETQYF.

This clonotype was detected many times. The CDR3: CASTLGGGDQPQHF. The CDR3 DNA follows: TGTGCCAGCACCCTTGGGGGAGGGGATCAGCCCCAGCATTTT. The V call is TRBV12-3 or TRBV12-4, the J call TRBJ1-5; D possibly corresponds to TRBD1 (5 bases). The CDR3 is 14 amino acids. The ends were cut back, 7 bases at V and 5 bases at J, with 15 bases in the middle.

Note on this clonotype: Relative to the germline gene, one junction end is altered; a read error may explain this. The rearrangement uses TRBV20-1 and TRBJ1-1, with D perhaps matching TRBD1 (6 bases). Germline CDR1 reads DFQATT; CDR2 reads SNEGSKA (reference sequence). The CDR3 extends over 14 amino acids. The CDR3 sequence is CSVRVTGLNTEAFF. In DNA, the CDR3 is TGCAGTGTTAGAGTTACAGGGTTGAACACTGAAGCTTTCTTT.

This rearrangement joins TRBV20-1 to TRBJ2-1; perhaps TRBD2 as D (5 bases). V lost 3 bases and J lost 4, with 16 bases in between. CDR1 and CDR2 from the germline V gene are DFQATT and SNEGSKA (reference sequence). The CDR3 is 15 amino acids. Here the CDR3 reads CSASGPRRTYNEQFF. The DNA of the CDR3 is TGCAGTGCTAGCGGTCCGAGGCGGACTTACAATGAGCAGTTCTTC.